Sequencing of this T cell receptor (beta chain) was carried out in a study of vaccination and CD4 T cells after COVID-19. Overall study context: Convalescent donors totaled six males and four females, including two who were Hispanic. Timing of post-vaccine sample collection was a median around 75 days after dose two, with a range of 14 to 241. The stimulus for the cells was overlapping spike peptides derived from SARS-CoV-2, HCoV-NL63, HCoV-OC43 and HCoV-229E.

Turning to this clonotype: Its antigen is still unknown.

The treatment was: roughly ten-day PBMC culture with coronavirus spike peptide pools or control peptides (ViraFEST assay). The V gene's germline CDR1 is MNHNS and CDR2 SASEGT. The CDR3 length is 14 residues. With 10 bases clipped from V and 4 bases from J, the junction kept 13 bases outside the gene matches. Sequenced with the Oncomine TCR Beta short-read assay was DNA taken from cultured CD4+ T cells. TCRdb analysed the PCR reads with MiXCR anew, one entry per CDR3 protein. This sample has 3,000 to 4,000 distinct CDR3 sequences, with 24% found just once. Sequenced material: CD4+ T cells from blood, cultured in vitro, taken after SARS-CoV-2 vaccination. The origin of this receptor is a human donor who had recovered from COVID-19. The V call is TRBV6-1, the J call TRBJ2-7, with 7 bases fitting TRBD1. The CDR3, as DNA: TGTGCCATCCTTACCGGGACAGATCTTTACGAGCAGTACTTC. Translation gives CAILTGTDLYEQYF.